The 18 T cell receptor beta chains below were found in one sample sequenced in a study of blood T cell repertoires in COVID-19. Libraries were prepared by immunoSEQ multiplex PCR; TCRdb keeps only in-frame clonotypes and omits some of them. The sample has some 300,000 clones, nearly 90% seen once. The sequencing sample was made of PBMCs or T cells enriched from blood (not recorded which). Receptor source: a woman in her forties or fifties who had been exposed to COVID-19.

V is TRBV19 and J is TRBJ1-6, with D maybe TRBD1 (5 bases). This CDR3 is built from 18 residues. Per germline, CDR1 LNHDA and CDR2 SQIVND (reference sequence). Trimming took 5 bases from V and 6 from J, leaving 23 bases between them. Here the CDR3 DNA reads TGTGCCAGTAGTTTGTCTACGACAGCTGGCAACTTTAATTCACCCCTCCACTTT. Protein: CASSLSTTAGNFNSPLHF.

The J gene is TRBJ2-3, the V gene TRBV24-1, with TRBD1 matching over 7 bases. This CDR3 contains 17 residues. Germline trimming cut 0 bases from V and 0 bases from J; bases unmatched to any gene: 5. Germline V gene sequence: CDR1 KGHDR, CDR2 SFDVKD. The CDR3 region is CATSDLRRQGSTDTQYF. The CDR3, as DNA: TGTGCCACCAGTGATTTGCGAAGACAGGGTAGCACAGATACGCAGTATTTT.

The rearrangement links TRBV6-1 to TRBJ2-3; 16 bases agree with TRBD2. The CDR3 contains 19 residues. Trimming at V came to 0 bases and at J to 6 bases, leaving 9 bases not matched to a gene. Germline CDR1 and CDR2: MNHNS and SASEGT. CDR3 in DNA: TGTGCCAGCAGTGAAGCGGCCGGGACTAGCGGGGGGGCCAGGGATACGCAGTATTTT. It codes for CASSEAAGTSGGARDTQYF.

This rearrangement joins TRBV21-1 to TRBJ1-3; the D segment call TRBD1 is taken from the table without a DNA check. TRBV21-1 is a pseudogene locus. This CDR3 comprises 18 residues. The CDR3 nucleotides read TGTGCCAGCAGCAAAGGTATGAGGACAGGGATTCTAGGAAACACCATATATTTT. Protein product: CASSKGMRTGILGNTIYF.

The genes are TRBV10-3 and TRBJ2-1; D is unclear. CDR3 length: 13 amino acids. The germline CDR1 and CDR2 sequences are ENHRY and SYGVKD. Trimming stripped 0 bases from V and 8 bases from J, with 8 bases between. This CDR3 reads CAISESRIDEQFF. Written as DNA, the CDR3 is TGTGCCATCAGTGAGTCGCGGATCGATGAGCAGTTCTTC.

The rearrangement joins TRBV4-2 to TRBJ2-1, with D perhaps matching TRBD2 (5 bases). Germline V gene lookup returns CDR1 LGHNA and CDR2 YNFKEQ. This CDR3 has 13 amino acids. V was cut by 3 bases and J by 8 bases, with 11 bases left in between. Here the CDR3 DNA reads TGTGCCAGCAGCCATATGCCGAGGGATGAGCAGTTCTTC. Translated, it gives CASSHMPRDEQFF.

The CDR3 sequence: CASSFGGGSRAGANVLTF. CDR3 sequence (DNA): TGTGCCAGCAGCTTTGGCGGGGGATCCCGTGCTGGGGCCAACGTCCTGACTTTC. The gene calls are TRBV7-9 and TRBJ2-6; 7 positions agree with TRBD2. The CDR3 spans 18 residues. CDR1 and CDR2 (germline): SEHNR, FQNEAQ (reference sequence). The V segment lost 3 bases and the J segment 2 bases; nucleotides outside the gene matches: 10. Full variable domain (rest looked up from reference TRBV7-9 and TRBJ2-6): DTGVSQNPRHKITKRGQNVTFRCDPISEHNRLYWYRQTLGQGPEFLTYFQNEAQLEKSRLLSDRFSAERPKGSFSTLEIQRTEQGDSAMYLCASSFGGGSRAGANVLTFGAGSRLTVL.

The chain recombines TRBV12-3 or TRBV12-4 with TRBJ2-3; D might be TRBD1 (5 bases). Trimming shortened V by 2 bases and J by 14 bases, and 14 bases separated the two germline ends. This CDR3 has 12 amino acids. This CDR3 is CASSLNGGHRYF. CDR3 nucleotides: TGTGCCAGCAGTTTAAATGGCGGACACCGGTATTTT.

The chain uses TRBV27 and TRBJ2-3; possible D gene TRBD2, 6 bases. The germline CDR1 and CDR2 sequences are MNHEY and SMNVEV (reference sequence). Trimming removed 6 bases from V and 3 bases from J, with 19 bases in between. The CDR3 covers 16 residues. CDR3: CASSIRLVVGTDTQYF. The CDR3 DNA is TGTGCCAGCAGCATCCGACTAGTGGTGGGGACAGATACGCAGTATTTT.

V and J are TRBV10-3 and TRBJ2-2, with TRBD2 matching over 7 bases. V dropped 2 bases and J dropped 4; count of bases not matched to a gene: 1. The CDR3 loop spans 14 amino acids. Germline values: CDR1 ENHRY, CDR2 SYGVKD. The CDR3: CAISEGEGTGELFF. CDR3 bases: TGTGCCATCAGTGAGGGGGAGGGCACCGGGGAGCTGTTTTTT.

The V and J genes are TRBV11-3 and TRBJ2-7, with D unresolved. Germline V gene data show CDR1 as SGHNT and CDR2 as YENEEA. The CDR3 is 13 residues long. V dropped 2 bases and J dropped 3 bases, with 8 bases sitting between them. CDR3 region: CASSLYRVYEQYF. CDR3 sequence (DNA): TGTGCCAGCAGCTTATACAGAGTCTACGAGCAGTACTTC.

The CDR3 region is CASSQGLAYEQYF. The CDR3 bases are TGTGCCAGCAGCCAGGGACTAGCCTACGAGCAGTACTTC. The chain joins TRBV3-1 (or the pseudogene TRBV3-2) to TRBJ2-7, with 8 bases matching TRBD2. Per the germline V gene, CDR1 is LGHDT and CDR2 is YNNKEL (reference sequence). With V trimmed by 3 bases and J by 2 bases, 0 bases remained unmatched. This CDR3 is 13 amino acids long.

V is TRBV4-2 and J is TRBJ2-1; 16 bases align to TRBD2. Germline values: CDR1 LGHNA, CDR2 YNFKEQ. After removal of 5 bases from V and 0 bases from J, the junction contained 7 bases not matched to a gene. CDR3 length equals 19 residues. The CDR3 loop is CASSWTGLAGGPSYNEQFF. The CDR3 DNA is TGTGCCAGCAGCTGGACGGGACTAGCGGGGGGGCCCTCCTACAATGAGCAGTTCTTC.

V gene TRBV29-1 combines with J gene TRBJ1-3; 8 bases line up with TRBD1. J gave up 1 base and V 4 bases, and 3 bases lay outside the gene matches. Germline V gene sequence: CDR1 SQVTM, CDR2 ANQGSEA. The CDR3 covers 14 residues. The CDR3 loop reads CSVGTGSSGNTIYF. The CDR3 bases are TGCAGCGTTGGGACAGGGTCTTCTGGAAACACCATATATTTT. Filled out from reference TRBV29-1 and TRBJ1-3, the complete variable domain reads SAVISQKPSRDICQRGTSLTIQCQVDSQVTMMFWYRQQPGQSLTLIATANQGSEATYESGFVIDKFPISRPNLTFSTLTVSNMSPEDSSIYLCSVGTGSSGNTIYFGEGSWLTVV.

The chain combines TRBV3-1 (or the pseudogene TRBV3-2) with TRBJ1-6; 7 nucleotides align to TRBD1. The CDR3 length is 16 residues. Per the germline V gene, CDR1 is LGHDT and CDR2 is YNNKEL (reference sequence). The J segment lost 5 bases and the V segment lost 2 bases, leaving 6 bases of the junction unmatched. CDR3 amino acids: CASSQPGGSDNSPLHF. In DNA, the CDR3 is TGTGCCAGCAGCCAACCAGGGGGGTCGGATAATTCACCCCTCCACTTT.

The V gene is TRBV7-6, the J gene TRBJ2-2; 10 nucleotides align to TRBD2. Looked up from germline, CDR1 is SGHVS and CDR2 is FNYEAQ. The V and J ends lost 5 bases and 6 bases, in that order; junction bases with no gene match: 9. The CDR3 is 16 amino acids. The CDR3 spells CASSLGIAGGPGELFF. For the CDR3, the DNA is TGTGCCAGCAGCCTGGGAATAGCGGGGGGTCCCGGGGAGCTGTTTTTT. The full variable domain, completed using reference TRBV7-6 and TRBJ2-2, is GAGVSQSPRYKVTKRGQDVALRCDPISGHVSLYWYRQALGQGPEFLTYFNYEAQQDKSGLPNDRFSAERPEGSISTLTIQRTEQRDSAMYRCASSLGIAGGPGELFFGEGSRLTVL.

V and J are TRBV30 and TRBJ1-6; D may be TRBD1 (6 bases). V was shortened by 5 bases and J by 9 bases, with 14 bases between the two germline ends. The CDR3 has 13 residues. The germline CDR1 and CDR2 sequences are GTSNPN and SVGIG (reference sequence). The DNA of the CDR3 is TGTGCCTGGGGGGGGGCAATGACTTCACCCCTCCACTTT. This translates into CAWGGAMTSPLHF.

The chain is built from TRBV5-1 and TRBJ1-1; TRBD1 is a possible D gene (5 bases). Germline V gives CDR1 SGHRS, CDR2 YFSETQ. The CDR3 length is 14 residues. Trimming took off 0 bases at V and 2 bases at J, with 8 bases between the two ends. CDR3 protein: CASSLGQTNTEAFF. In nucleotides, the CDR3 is TGCGCCAGCAGCTTGGGACAGACCAACACTGAAGCTTTCTTT.